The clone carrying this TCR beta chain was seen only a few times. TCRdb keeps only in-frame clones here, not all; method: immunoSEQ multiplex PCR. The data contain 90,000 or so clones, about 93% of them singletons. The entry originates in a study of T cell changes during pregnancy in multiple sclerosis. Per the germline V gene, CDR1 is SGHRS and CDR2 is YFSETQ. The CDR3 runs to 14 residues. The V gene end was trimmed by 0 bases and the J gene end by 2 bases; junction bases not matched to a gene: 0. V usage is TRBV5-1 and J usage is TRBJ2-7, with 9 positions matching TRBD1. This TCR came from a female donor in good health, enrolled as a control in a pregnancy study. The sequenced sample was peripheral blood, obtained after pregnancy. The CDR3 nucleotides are TGCGCCAGCAGCTTGGGGACAGGGGCCTACGAGCAGTACTTC. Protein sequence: CASSLGTGAYEQYF. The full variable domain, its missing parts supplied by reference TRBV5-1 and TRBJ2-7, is KAGVTQTPRYLIKTRGQQVTLSCSPISGHRSVSWYQQTPGQGLQFLFEYFSETQRNKGNFPGRFSGRQFSNSRSEMNVSTLELGDSALYLCASSLGTGAYEQYFGPGTRLTVT.